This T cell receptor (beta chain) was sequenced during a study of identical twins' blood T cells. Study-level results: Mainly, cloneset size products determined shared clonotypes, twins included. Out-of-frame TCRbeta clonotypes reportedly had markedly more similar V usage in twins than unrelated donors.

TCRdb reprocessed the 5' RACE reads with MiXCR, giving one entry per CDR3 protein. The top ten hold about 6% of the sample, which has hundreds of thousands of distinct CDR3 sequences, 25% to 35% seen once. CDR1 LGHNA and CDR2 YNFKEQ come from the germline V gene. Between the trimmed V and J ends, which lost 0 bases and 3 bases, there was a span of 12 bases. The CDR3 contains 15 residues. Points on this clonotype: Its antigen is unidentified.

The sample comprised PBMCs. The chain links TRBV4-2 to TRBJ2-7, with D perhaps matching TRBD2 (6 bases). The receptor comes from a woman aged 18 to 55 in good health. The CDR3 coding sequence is TGTGCCAGCAGCCAAGATATGGAGGGAGACTACGAGCAGTACTTC. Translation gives CASSQDMEGDYEQYF.